This is a list of T cell receptor beta chains from one sample in a study of cytomegalovirus exposure and HLA in healthy donors. Libraries were prepared by immunoSEQ multiplex PCR; TCRdb keeps only in-frame clonotypes and omits some of them. The profile covers 150,000 or so clones, with roughly 80% appearing a single time and approximately 1.3% taken by the ten largest. The sequenced material came from PBMCs. The receptors were gathered from a young man in good health and CMV-seronegative. CDR3s leave out the opening cysteine and the closing phenylalanine or tryptophan. Not every row has a clone size; where given, it reads once, few, many or a size class.

j_call clone_size v_call cdr3_aa
TRBJ2-5 once TRBV7-3 ASGFRQGPQETQY
TRBJ2-6 - TRBV6-4 ASSESGVPGANVLT
TRBJ2-7 - TRBV6-5 ASRDSVPYEQY
TRBJ1-5 - TRBV30 ACNTGPEQPQH
TRBJ2-3 - TRBV5-4 ASSSEYSGGDTQY
TRBJ2-7 once TRBV5-1 ASSPSRTLNYEQY
TRBJ2-1 - TRBV7-2 ASTRAAGLYNEQF
- - TRBV5-1 ASNRGAAGGPIEQY
TRBJ2-2 - TRBV5-1 ASSLSWTGENTGELF
TRBJ2-1 - TRBV5-1 ASSLSLSPEQF
TRBJ1-2 few TRBV20-1 SAHTTGRDT
TRBJ1-5 - TRBV6-5 ASSQDPTGKQPQH
TRBJ1-5 once TRBV15 ATSSGRGGGNQPQH
TRBJ2-6 - TRBV30 AWSLTGGPGANVLT
TRBJ2-7 few TRBV2 ASSEGAVSYEQY
TRBJ2-7 - TRBV19 ASGQTGSSYEQY
TRBJ2-3 - TRBV29-1 SVDEARGTDTQY
TRBJ1-1 once TRBV4-2 ASSQGTANTEAF
TRBJ2-7 - TRBV28 ASSLTGTYEQY
TRBJ2-6 - TRBV4-1 ASSRKTGFGANVLT
TRBJ1-6 - TRBV7-2 ASSSGQGGSWNSPLH
TRBJ2-3 - TRBV9 ASSGLTGVSTDTQY
TRBJ2-5 - TRBV5-1 ASSLVLAGGMETQY
TRBJ2-7 - TRBV5-4 ASSVQTSGRPYEQY
TRBJ2-7 once TRBV4-3 ASSYREGGSYEQY
TRBJ2-5 - TRBV27 ASSFLGPGGQETQY
TRBJ2-3 - TRBV11-2 ASSLAGPTDTQY
TRBJ2-3 - TRBV29-1 SVVGTATDTQY